A selection of T cell receptor beta chains follows, all from one sample in a study of vaccination and CD4 T cells after COVID-19. Antigens for these TCRs are unknown. TCRdb reanalysed the PCR reads using MiXCR and keeps one entry per CDR3 protein. The repertoire holds about 25,000 distinct CDR3 sequences, with 49% as singletons. What was sequenced was CD4+ T cells from blood, cultured in vitro. The receptor set was obtained from a human donor who had recovered from COVID-19. Both conserved end residues are part of each CDR3. The order of the fields is D gene, V gene, J gene, clone size, CDR3 protein, CDR3 DNA. A D gene is named only where the DNA matches it firmly. The listing skips clone size in some rows; elsewhere it reads once, few, many or a size class.

>-|TRBV2|TRBJ1-1|-
CASSRMNTEAFF
TGTGCCAGCAGTCGGATGAACACTGAAGCTTTCTTT
>TRBD2|TRBV6-4|TRBJ2-3|few
CASSFSGREPTDTQYF
TGTGCCAGCAGCTTCAGCGGGAGGGAACCCACAGATACGCAGTATTTT
>-|TRBV2|TRBJ2-5|-
CASSTGRQQPQETQYF
TGTGCCAGCAGCACGGGACGCCAACAACCCCAAGAGACCCAGTACTTC
>-|TRBV5-5|TRBJ1-2|-
CASSLSRQANYGYTF
TGTGCCAGCAGCTTGTCTCGACAGGCCAACTATGGCTACACCTTC
>-|TRBV6-1|TRBJ2-7|few
CASSEQGLSYEQYF
TGTGCCAGCAGTGAACAGGGCCTTTCCTACGAGCAGTACTTC
>-|TRBV5-4|TRBJ1-2|-
CASSLAGNYGYTF
TGTGCCAGCAGCTTGGCAGGGAACTATGGCTACACCTTC
>-|TRBV12-3/TRBV12-4|TRBJ1-6|-
CASSSTALLNSPLHF
TGTGCCAGCAGCTCAACAGCGCTACTCAATTCACCCCTCCACTTT
>-|TRBV12-3/TRBV12-4|TRBJ1-2|-
CASSLRQSNYGYTF
TGTGCCAGCAGTTTACGGCAGAGTAACTATGGCTACACCTTC
>-|TRBV5-1|TRBJ2-2|-
CASSLGAGLNTGELFF
TGCGCCAGCAGCTTGGGGGCGGGATTGAACACCGGGGAGCTGTTTTTT
>TRBD1|TRBV28|TRBJ2-2|-
CASSQGALGTGELFF
TGTGCCAGCAGTCAGGGGGCGCTTGGCACCGGGGAGCTGTTTTTT
>-|TRBV2|TRBJ1-5|-
CASTLLGGANQPQHF
TGTGCCAGCACTCTCTTGGGGGGGGCTAATCAGCCCCAGCATTTT
>TRBD1|TRBV20-1|TRBJ1-1|-
CSARGTGLGSGTEAFF
TGCAGTGCTAGGGGGACAGGGCTTGGTTCGGGGACTGAAGCTTTCTTT
>TRBD2|TRBV20-1|TRBJ2-7|-
CSARFGTSDYEQYF
TGCAGTGCTAGGTTTGGGACTAGCGACTACGAGCAGTACTTC
>TRBD2|TRBV19|TRBJ2-1|-
CASRQRGGNNEQFF
TGTGCCAGTAGGCAGCGGGGGGGCAATAATGAGCAGTTCTTC
>TRBD2|TRBV24-1|TRBJ2-3|-
CATSEGGGAPDTQYF
TGTGCCACCAGTGAAGGCGGGGGGGCCCCAGATACGCAGTATTTT
>TRBD2|TRBV29-1|TRBJ2-5|-
CSAGLPGGQETQYF
TGCAGCGCTGGATTGCCGGGGGGCCAAGAGACCCAGTACTTC
>TRBD2|TRBV20-1|TRBJ2-7|few
CSAHGPGLADEQYF
TGCAGTGCCCACGGTCCGGGACTAGCCGACGAGCAGTACTTC
>-|TRBV6-5|TRBJ1-1|few
CASSYRGDTEAFF
TGTGCCAGCAGTTACAGGGGGGACACTGAAGCTTTCTTT
>-|TRBV7-2|TRBJ2-7|few
CASSLSWYEQYF
TGTGCCAGCAGCTTAAGCTGGTACGAGCAGTACTTC
>-|TRBV28|TRBJ1-4|-
CASSLVWGNEKLFF
TGTGCCAGCAGTTTAGTGTGGGGTAATGAAAAACTGTTTTTT
>TRBD2|TRBV20-1|TRBJ2-3|-
CSALDGSGRHPDTQYF
TGCAGTGCTCTGGATGGTAGCGGGAGGCACCCAGATACGCAGTATTTT
>-|TRBV7-2|TRBJ2-2|-
CASSLARLSTGELFF
TGTGCCAGCAGCTTAGCGCGACTAAGCACCGGGGAGCTGTTTTTT
>TRBD2|TRBV20-1|TRBJ2-2|few
CSARVSGLVYTGELFF
TGCAGTGCTAGAGTCTCGGGACTAGTGTACACCGGGGAGCTGTTTTTT
>-|TRBV20-1|TRBJ2-7|-
CSARPRGLKRGEQYF
TGCAGTGCTAGGCCCCGGGGGCTAAAGCGAGGGGAGCAGTACTTC
>-|TRBV19|TRBJ1-2|few
CASSSLGYHGYTF
TGTGCCAGTAGTTCGCTGGGATACCATGGCTACACCTTC
>-|TRBV21-1|TRBJ2-1|-
CASGPGLAGGNEQFF
TGTGCCAGCGGGCCGGGACTAGCGGGGGGCAATGAGCAGTTCTTC
>-|TRBV20-1|TRBJ1-1|once
CSAKPGLPMGTEAFF
TGCAGTGCTAAACCGGGACTCCCTATGGGCACTGAAGCTTTCTTT
>TRBD1|TRBV7-2|TRBJ1-2|few
CASSLSPRTGGYGYTF
TGTGCCAGCAGCTTAAGCCCCAGGACAGGGGGGTATGGCTACACCTTC
>TRBD1|TRBV28|TRBJ1-2|-
CASTDRGRGGYTF
TGTGCCAGCACCGACAGGGGGCGGGGTGGCTACACCTTC